The T cell receptor (beta chain) under discussion was sequenced for a study of T cells in Graves' hyperthyroidism and ophthalmopathy. Regions amplified from RNA transcripts were the TCR beta CDR3 regions. HTBI primers were employed in a first-round RT-PCR of the TCR CDR3. One entry per CDR3 protein results from TCRdb running MiXCR on the multiplex PCR reads. The repertoire includes about 720,000 distinct CDR3 sequences, over 15% of them detected once, and around 17% sits in the top ten. Aged 18 to 65, the patients had hyperthyroidism that was newly diagnosed and had lasted under 2 months. When hyperthyroidism was first diagnosed, the blood sample was taken, preceding any ophthalmopathy symptoms. Under 12 ml fresh peripheral blood yielded the PBMCs. The CDR3 sequence is 15 residues long. V dropped 0 bases and J dropped 5 bases, with 16 bases sitting between them. Looked up from germline, CDR1 is DFQATT and CDR2 is SNEGSKA (reference sequence).

This clonotype was detected a few times. The chain links TRBV20-1 to TRBJ1-2, with D unresolved. The source is a woman in her 50s with Graves' hyperthyroidism that later progressed to Graves' ophthalmopathy. Sample: blood. The CDR3 DNA reads TGCAGTGCTAGAGATATATTGGGCAGCCAATATGGCTACACCTTC. Translation gives CSARDILGSQYGYTF.